Listed here is a single T cell receptor (beta chain). This sample is part of a study of blood T cell repertoires in COVID-19. The germline CDR1 and CDR2 sequences are KGHDR and SFDVKD. This CDR3 comprises 15 residues. Trimming pared 9 bases from V and 0 bases from J, leaving 13 bases between. Clones were read by immunoSEQ multiplex PCR, and TCRdb kept only the in-frame ones, dropping some. This sample has tens of thousands of clones; around 79% occur once, and the top ten carry roughly a sixth. Source material: peripheral blood. The receptor comes from a woman aged 45-59 years with active or convalescent COVID-19. The chain carries TRBV24-1 and TRBJ2-2; D might be TRBD2 (6 bases). The CDR3 sequence: CATGRRGSNTGELFF. The CDR3 nucleotides read TGTGCCACCGGCCGGCGGGGATCGAACACCGGGGAGCTGTTTTTT.